This T cell receptor (beta chain) was captured in a study of siplizumab effects on memory and regulatory T cells. About this clone itself: Its antigen is undetermined. The sample carries other DNA sequences with the same CDR3.

TCRdb's copy holds only in-frame clones and misses some; the assay was immunoSEQ multiplex PCR. The sample has roughly 3,100 clones, 50% to 65% seen once. Study-wide results and limits: Proliferating Tregs taken from siplizumab cultures were not shown to have a confirmed suppressive function. Naive-or-memory phenotypes were unassignable for roughly 80-96% of proliferating CD4+ or CD8+ clones.

Trimming took off 1 base at V and 5 bases at J, with 8 bases between the two ends. This CDR3 comprises 13 residues. Germline CDR1 MNHEY, CDR2 SMNVEV (reference sequence). Kept together in coculture, the mixed lymphocyte reaction cells spent 6 days at 37°C. Mixed at 1:1 were responder PBMCs labelled with CFSE and stimulator PBMCs labelled with Violet Dye. This chain links TRBV27 with TRBJ1-2, with a possible D match to TRBD1 (6 bases). The clonotype originates from a human donor in good health; the cells came from an allogeneic mixed lymphocyte reaction. Some clones in this sample may be carry-over from other donors' samples. Sample: CFSE-low (dividing) CD8+ T cells sorted from an allogeneic mixed lymphocyte reaction. The CDR3 here is CASSLYTGYGYTF. CDR3 DNA: TGTGCCAGCAGTTTATATACAGGGTATGGCTACACCTTC.